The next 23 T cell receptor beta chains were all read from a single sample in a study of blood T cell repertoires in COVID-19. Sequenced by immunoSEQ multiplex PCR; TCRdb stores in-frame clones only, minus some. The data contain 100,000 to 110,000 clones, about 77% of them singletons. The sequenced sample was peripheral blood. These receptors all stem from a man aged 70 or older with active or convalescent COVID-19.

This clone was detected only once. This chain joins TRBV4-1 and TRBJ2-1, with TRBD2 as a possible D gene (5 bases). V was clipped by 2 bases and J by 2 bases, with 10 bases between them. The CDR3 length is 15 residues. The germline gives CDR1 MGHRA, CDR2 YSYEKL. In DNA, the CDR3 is TGCGCCAGCAGCCAAACGACCGGGGCCTACAATGAGCAGTTCTTC. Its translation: CASSQTTGAYNEQFF.

CDR3 bases: TGTGCCAGTAGTTCCCCTGGGCCTACGGTTTTGATGAACACTGAAGCTTTCTTT. The encoded protein is CASSSPGPTVLMNTEAFF. This sequence joins TRBV19 and TRBJ1-1; no definite D call. Germline assignment: CDR1 LNHDA and CDR2 SQIVND (reference sequence). V was cut by 5 bases and J by 0 bases, with 22 bases left in between. The CDR3 is 18 residues long.

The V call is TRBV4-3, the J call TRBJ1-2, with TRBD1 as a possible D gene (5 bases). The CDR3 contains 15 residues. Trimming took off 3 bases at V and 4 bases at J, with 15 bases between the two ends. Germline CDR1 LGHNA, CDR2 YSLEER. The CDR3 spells CASSHPGGAGYGYTF. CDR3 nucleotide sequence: TGCGCCAGCAGCCACCCTGGAGGGGCCGGCTATGGCTACACCTTC.

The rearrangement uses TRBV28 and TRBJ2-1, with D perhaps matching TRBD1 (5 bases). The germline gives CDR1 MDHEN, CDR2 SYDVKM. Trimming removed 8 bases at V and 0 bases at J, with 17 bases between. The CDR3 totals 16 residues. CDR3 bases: TGTGCCAGCCGCCAGCCTGGACACTTCTCCTACAATGAGCAGTTCTTC. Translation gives CASRQPGHFSYNEQFF.

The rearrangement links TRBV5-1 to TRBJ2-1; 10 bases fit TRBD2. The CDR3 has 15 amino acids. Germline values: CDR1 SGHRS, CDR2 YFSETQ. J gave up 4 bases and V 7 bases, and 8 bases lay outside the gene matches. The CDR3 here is CASGLLAGDYNEQFF. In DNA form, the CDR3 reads TGCGCCAGCGGTCTCCTAGCGGGGGATTACAATGAGCAGTTCTTC.

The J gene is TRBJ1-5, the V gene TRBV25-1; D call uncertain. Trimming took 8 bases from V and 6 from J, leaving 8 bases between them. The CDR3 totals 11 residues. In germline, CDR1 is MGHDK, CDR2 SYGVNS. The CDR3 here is CASGRSQPQHF. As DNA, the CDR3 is TGTGCCAGCGGAAGGAGTCAGCCCCAGCATTTT.

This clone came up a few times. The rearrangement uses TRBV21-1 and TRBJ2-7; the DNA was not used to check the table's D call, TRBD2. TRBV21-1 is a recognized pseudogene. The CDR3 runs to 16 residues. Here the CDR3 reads CASSTGVAGEAYEQYF. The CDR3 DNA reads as TGTGCCAGCAGCACCGGTGTGGCGGGGGAAGCCTACGAGCAGTACTTC.

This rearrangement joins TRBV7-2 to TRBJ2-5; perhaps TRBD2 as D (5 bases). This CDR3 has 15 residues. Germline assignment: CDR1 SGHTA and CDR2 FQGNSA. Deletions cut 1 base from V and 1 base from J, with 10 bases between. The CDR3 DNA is TGTGCCAGCAGCTTAGGGACTCTCGCCCAAGAGACCCAGTACTTC. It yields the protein CASSLGTLAQETQYF.

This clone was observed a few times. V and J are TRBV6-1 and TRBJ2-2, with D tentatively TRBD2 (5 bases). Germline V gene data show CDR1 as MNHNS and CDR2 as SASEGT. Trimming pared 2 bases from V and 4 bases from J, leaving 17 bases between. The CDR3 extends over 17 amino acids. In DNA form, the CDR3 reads TGTGCCAGCAGTGAATTGGGTGGTAGCGTTTCCACCGGGGAGCTGTTTTTT. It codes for CASSELGGSVSTGELFF.

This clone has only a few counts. The CDR3 bases are TGCGCCAGCAGTTCACCCTACCGGAACACTGAAGCTTTCTTT. It codes for CASSSPYRNTEAFF. The chain recombines TRBV5-1 with TRBJ1-1; no reliable D call. CDR1 is SGHRS, CDR2 YFSETQ, per germline. The V end was cut by 5 bases, the J end by 1 base, with 12 bases between. The CDR3 is 14 amino acids.

CDR3 in amino acids: CASSSITGGPGETQYF. CDR3 nucleotide sequence: TGTGCCAGCAGCTCAATAACGGGGGGGCCAGGAGAGACCCAGTACTTC. V and J are TRBV11-2 and TRBJ2-5, with 8 bases aligning to TRBD2. The V segment lost 4 bases and the J segment 4 bases; nucleotides outside the gene matches: 11. This CDR3 has 16 residues. Germline CDR1 and CDR2: SGHAT and FQNNGV.

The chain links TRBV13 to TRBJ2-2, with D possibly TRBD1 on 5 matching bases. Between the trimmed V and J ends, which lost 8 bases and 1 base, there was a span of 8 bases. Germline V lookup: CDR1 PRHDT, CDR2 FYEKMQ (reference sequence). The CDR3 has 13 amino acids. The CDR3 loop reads CASGHLNTGELFF. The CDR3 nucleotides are TGTGCCAGCGGACATTTGAACACCGGGGAGCTGTTTTTT.

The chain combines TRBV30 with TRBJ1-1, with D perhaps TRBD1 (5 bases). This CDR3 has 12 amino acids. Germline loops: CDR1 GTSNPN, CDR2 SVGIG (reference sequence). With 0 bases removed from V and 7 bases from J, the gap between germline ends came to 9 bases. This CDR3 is CAWSVQVGEAFF. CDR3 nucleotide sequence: TGTGCCTGGAGTGTACAGGTCGGTGAAGCTTTCTTT.

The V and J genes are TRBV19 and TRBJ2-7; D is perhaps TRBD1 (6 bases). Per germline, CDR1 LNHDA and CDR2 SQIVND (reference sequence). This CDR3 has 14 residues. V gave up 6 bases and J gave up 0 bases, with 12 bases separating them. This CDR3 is CASRRQVSSYEQYF. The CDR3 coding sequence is TGTGCCAGTAGGCGACAGGTCAGCTCCTACGAGCAGTACTTC.

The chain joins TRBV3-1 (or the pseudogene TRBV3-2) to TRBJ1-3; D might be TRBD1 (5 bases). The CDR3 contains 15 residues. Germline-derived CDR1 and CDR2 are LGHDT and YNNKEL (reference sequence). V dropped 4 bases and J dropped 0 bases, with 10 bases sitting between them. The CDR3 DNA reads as TGTGCCAGCAGCCCCCAGACAGTCTCTGGAAACACCATATATTTT. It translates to CASSPQTVSGNTIYF.

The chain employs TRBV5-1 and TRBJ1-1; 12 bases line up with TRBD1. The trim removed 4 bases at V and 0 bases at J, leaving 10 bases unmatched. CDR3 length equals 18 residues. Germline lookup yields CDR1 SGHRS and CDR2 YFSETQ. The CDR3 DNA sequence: TGCGCCAGCAGCCATGGGACAGGGGGCCTCGGGATGAACACTGAAGCTTTCTTT. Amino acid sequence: CASSHGTGGLGMNTEAFF.

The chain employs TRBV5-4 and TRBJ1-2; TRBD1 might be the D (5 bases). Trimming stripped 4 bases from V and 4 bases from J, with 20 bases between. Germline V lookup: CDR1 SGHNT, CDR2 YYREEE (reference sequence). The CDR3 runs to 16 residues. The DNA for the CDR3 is TGTGCCAGCAGCGCGGGGACGGGCCTCGGGTCCTATGGCTACACCTTC. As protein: CASSAGTGLGSYGYTF.

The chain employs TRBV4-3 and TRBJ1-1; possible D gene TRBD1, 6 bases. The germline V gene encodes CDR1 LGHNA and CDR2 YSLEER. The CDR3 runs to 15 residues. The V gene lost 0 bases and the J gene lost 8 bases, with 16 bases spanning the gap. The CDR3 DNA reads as TGCGCCAGCAGCCAAGACTGGGAGGGGGAAAGAGAAGCTTTCTTT. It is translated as CASSQDWEGEREAFF.

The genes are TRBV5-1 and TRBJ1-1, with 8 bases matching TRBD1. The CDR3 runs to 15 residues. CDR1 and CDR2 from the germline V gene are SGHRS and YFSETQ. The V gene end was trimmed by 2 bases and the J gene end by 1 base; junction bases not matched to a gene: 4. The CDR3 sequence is CASSFRTGPNTEAFF. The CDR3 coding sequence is TGCGCCAGCAGCTTCAGGACAGGGCCGAACACTGAAGCTTTCTTT.

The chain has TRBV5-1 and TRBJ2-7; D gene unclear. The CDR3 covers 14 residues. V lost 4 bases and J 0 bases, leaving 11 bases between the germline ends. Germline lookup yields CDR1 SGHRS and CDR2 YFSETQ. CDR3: CASSPSRSSYEQYF. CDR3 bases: TGCGCCAGCAGCCCCTCCCGGAGCTCCTACGAGCAGTACTTC.

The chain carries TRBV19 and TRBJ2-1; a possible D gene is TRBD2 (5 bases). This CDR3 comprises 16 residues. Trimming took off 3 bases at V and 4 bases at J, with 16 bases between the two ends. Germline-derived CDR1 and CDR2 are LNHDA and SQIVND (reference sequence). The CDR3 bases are TGTGCCAGTAGTATTATGCAGACTACCTTTTACAATGAGCAGTTCTTC. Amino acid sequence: CASSIMQTTFYNEQFF.

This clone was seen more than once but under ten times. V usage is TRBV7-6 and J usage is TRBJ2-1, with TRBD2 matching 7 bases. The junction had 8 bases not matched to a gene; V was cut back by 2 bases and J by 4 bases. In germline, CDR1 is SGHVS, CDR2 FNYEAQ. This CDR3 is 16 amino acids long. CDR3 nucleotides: TGTGCCAGCAGCTTACTAGTGGGGGGGACGTACAATGAGCAGTTCTTC. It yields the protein CASSLLVGGTYNEQFF.

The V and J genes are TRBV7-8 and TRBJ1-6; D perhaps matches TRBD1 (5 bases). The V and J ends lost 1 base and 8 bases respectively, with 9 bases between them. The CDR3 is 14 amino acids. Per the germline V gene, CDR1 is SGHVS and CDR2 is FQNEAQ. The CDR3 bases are TGTGCCAGCAGCTTAGAGGGGAGGGATTCACCCCTCCACTTT. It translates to CASSLEGRDSPLHF.